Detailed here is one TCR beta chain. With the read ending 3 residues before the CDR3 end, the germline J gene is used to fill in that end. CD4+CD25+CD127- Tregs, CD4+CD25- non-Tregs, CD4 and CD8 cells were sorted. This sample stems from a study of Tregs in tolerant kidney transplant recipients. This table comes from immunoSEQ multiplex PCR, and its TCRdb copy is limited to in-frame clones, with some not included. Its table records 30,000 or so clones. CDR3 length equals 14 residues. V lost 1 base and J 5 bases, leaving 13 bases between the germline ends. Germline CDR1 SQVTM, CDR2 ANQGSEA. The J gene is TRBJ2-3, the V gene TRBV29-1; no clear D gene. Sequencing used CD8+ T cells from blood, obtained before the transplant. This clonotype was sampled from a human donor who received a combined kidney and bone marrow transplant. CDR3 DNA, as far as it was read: TGCAGCGTTGAAGCGTCCTGGTTAGTAGATACG. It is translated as CSVEASWLVDT. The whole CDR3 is CSVEASWLVDTQYF.